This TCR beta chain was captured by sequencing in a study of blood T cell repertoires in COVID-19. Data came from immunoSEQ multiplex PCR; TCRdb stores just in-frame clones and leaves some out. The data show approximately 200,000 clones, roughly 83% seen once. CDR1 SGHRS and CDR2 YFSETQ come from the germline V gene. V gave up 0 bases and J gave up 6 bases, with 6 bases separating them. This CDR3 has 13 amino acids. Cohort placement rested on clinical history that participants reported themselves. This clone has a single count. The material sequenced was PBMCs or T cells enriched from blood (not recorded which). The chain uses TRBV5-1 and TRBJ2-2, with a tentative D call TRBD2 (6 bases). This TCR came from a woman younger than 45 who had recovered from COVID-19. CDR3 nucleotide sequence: TGCGCCAGCAGCTTGGTAGCGGCCGGGGAGCTGTTTTTT. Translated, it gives CASSLVAAGELFF.